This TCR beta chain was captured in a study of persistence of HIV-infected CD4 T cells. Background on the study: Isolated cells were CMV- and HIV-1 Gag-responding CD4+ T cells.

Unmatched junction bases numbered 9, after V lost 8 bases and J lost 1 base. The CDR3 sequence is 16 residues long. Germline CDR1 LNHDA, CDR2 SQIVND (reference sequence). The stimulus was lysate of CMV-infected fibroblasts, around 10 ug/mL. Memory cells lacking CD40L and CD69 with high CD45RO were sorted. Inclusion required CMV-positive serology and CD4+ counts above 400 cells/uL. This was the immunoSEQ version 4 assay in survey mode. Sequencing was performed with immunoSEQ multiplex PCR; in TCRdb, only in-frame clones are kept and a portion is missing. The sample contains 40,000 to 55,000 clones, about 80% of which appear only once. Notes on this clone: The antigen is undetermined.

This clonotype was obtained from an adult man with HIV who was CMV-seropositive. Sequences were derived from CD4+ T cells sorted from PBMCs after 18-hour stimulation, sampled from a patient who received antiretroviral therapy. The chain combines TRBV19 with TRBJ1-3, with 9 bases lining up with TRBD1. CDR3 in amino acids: CASQRDRDKSGNTIYF. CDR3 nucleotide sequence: TGTGCCAGTCAACGGGACAGGGATAAATCTGGAAACACCATATATTTT.